What follows are 2 T cell receptor beta chains derived from one specimen sequenced in a study of blood T cell repertoires in COVID-19. Some clones are missing from TCRdb's copy, which holds only in-frame ones; the method was immunoSEQ multiplex PCR. The table records about 150,000 clones, 89% of them present only once. Sequenced material: peripheral blood. These receptors all come from a man in his sixties with acute or convalescent COVID-19.

The chain has TRBV19 and TRBJ1-4; D not certain. Trimming stripped 8 bases from V and 6 bases from J, with 16 bases between. Germline values: CDR1 LNHDA, CDR2 SQIVND (reference sequence). CDR3 size: 14 residues. Here the CDR3 DNA reads TGTGCCAGTGGGCGGGAGGAGGCAGATGAAAAACTGTTTTTT. Protein sequence: CASGREEADEKLFF. The full variable domain, completed using reference TRBV19 and TRBJ1-4, is DGGITQSPKYLFRKEGQNVTLSCEQNLNHDAMYWYRQDPGQGLRLIYYSQIVNDFQKGDIAEGYSVSREKKESFPLTVTSAQKNPTAFYLCASGREEADEKLFFGSGTQLSVL.

The chain combines TRBV3-1 (or the pseudogene TRBV3-2) with TRBJ2-5; 12 nucleotides line up with TRBD2. Losses at the gene ends were 3 bases for V and 2 bases for J; bases not matched to a gene: 4. This CDR3 region has 16 residues. Per germline, CDR1 LGHDT and CDR2 YNNKEL (reference sequence). CDR3 amino acids: CASSHSLAGGQETQYF. The CDR3 bases are TGTGCCAGCAGCCACTCGCTAGCGGGGGGGCAAGAGACCCAGTACTTC.